This T cell receptor beta chain was obtained from a study of blood T cell repertoires in COVID-19. Germline V gene lookup returns CDR1 LGHDT and CDR2 YNNKEL (reference sequence). The CDR3 totals 14 residues. V lost 1 base, J lost 4 bases, and 10 bases lay in between. This clone has only one observation. Produced via immunoSEQ multiplex PCR; TCRdb's table is partial and in-frame only. In the table there are 200,000 to 250,000 clones, roughly four fifths of which are singletons. Which cohort a participant joined came from the clinical history participants gave. This clonotype was obtained from a man in his 60s who had recovered from COVID-19. Material for sequencing was PBMCs or T cells enriched from blood (not recorded which). The V gene is TRBV3-1 (or the pseudogene TRBV3-2), the J gene TRBJ1-2; perhaps TRBD1 as D (6 bases). Here the CDR3 DNA reads TGTGCCAGCAGCCAAGCGTGGGGGCCCTATGGCTACACCTTC. This translates into CASSQAWGPYGYTF.